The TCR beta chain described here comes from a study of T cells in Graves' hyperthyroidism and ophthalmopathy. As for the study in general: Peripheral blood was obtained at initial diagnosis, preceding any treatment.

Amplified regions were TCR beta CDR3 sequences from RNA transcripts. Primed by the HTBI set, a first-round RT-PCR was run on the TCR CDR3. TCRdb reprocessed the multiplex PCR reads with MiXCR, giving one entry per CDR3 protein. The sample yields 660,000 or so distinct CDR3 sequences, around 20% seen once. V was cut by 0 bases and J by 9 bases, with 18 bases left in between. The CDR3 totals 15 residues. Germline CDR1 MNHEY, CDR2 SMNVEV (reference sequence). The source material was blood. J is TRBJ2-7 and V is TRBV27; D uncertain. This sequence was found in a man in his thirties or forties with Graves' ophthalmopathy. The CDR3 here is CASSLSTGSSDGQYF. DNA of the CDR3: TGTGCCAGCAGTTTATCCACGGGTAGTTCGGACGGGCAGTACTTC.